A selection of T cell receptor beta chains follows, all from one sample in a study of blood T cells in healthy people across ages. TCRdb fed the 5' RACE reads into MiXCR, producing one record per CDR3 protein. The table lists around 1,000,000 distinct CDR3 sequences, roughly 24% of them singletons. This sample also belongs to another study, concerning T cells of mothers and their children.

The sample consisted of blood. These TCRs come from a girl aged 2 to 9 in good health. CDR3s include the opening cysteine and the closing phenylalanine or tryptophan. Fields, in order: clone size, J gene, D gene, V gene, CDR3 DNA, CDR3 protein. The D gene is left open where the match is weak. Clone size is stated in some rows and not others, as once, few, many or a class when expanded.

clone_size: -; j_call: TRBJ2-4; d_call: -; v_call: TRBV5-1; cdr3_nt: TGCGCCAGCAGCCGGCAAGGAGGTGGGGCCAAAAACATTCAGTACTTC; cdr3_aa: CASSRQGGGAKNIQYF
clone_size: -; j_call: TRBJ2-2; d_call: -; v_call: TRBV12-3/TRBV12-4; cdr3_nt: TGTGCCAGCAGTTTCTGGGACACCGGGGAGCTGTTTTTT; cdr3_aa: CASSFWDTGELFF
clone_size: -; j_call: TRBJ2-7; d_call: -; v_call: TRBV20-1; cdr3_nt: TGCAGTGCCAATCTGATCTACGAGCAGTACTTC; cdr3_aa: CSANLIYEQYF
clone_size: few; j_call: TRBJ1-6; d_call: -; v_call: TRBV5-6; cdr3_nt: TGTGCCAGCAGCTCCCTGGACGAGGATAATTCACCCCTCCACTTT; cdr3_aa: CASSSLDEDNSPLHF
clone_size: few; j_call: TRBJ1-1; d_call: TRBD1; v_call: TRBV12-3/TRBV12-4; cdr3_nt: TGTGCCAGCAGTCCTTTGACAGGGGTCGGCACTGAAGCTTTCTTT; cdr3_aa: CASSPLTGVGTEAFF
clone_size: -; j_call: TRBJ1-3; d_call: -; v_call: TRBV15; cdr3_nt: TGTGCCACCTTCCCCGGGGGCTCTGGAAACACCATATATTTT; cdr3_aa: CATFPGGSGNTIYF
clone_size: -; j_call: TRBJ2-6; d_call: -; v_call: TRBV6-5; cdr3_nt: TGTGCCAGCAGTTACTCTTACTGGGCCCTAGCCAACGTCCTGACTTTC; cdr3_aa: CASSYSYWALANVLTF
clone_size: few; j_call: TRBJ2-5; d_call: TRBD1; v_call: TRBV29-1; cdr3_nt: TGCAGCGTTGATCGGACAGGGACTGAAGAGACCCAGTACTTC; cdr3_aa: CSVDRTGTEETQYF
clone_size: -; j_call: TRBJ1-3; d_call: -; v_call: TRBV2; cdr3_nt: TGTGCCAGCAACTCCGGGATTTCTGGAAACACCATATATTTT; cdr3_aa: CASNSGISGNTIYF
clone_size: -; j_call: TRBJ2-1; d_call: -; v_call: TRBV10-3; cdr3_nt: TGTGCCATCAGTGAGCCCTTGAGGTCCAATGAGCAGTTCTTC; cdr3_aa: CAISEPLRSNEQFF
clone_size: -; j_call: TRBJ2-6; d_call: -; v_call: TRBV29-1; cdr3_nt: TGCAGCGGACAGGCCTCTGGGGCCAACGTCCTGACTTTC; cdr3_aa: CSGQASGANVLTF
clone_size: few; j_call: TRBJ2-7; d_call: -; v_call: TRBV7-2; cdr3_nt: TGTGCCAGCAGCTTAGCGCCAGCAGGTACCTACGAGCAGTACTTC; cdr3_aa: CASSLAPAGTYEQYF
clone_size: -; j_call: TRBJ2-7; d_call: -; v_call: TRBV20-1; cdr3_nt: TGCAGTGCTAGAGATGGGGCAGGGAGCTCCTACGAGCAGTACTTC; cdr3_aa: CSARDGAGSSYEQYF
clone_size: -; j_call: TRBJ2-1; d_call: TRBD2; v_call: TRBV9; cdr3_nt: TGTGCCAGCAGCGTAGGAGCGGGGAATCACAATGAGCAGTTCTTC; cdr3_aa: CASSVGAGNHNEQFF
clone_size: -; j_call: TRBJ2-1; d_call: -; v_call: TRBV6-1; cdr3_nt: TGTGCCAGCACCGGGGACTTCTACAATGAGCAGTTCTTC; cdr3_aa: CASTGDFYNEQFF
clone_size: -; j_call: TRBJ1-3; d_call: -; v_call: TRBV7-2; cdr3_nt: TGTGCCAGCAGCATATTGTCTGGAAACACCATATATTTT; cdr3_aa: CASSILSGNTIYF
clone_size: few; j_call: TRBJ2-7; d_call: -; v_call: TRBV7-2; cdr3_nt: TGTGCCAGCAGCTTAGAGCAGGGCCCCGGGCAGTACTTC; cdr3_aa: CASSLEQGPGQYF